The 10 T cell receptor beta chains below all came from one sample that was sequenced in a study of blood T cell repertoires in COVID-19. Measured with immunoSEQ multiplex PCR; TCRdb has only the in-frame clones, and not every one. The sample lists about 40,000 clones, roughly 85% occurring once. Sample: peripheral blood. These receptor sequences come from a woman aged 70-85 years with acute or convalescent COVID-19.

The chain has TRBV19 and TRBJ2-1, with 8 bases identical to TRBD2. The V and J ends lost 6 bases and 7 bases, in that order; junction bases with no gene match: 14. This CDR3 spans 16 amino acids. In germline, CDR1 is LNHDA, CDR2 SQIVND (reference sequence). CDR3: CASRKDAGGGWNEQFF. The CDR3 DNA reads TGTGCCAGTAGAAAGGACGCGGGGGGTGGCTGGAATGAGCAGTTCTTC. Full variable domain (missing parts from reference TRBV19 and TRBJ2-1): DGGITQSPKYLFRKEGQNVTLSCEQNLNHDAMYWYRQDPGQGLRLIYYSQIVNDFQKGDIAEGYSVSREKKESFPLTVTSAQKNPTAFYLCASRKDAGGGWNEQFFGPGTRLTVL.

The chain has TRBV3-1 (or the pseudogene TRBV3-2) and TRBJ1-5; TRBD1 matches 7 bases. V was pared by 4 bases and J by 0 bases, with 0 bases of the junction left unmatched. This CDR3 comprises 14 residues. CDR1 is LGHDT and CDR2 is YNNKEL in the germline V gene (reference sequence). The CDR3 loop reads CASSRDSSNQPQHF. Here the CDR3 DNA reads TGTGCCAGCAGCCGGGACAGTAGCAATCAGCCCCAGCATTTT.

The rearrangement uses TRBV19 and TRBJ2-1; a possible D gene is TRBD2 (6 bases). The ends were cut back, 3 bases at V and 7 bases at J, with 13 bases in the middle. Germline V gene lookup returns CDR1 LNHDA and CDR2 SQIVND (reference sequence). The CDR3 length is 14 residues. The CDR3 here is CASSISSVGNEQFF. CDR3 nucleotide sequence: TGTGCCAGTAGTATTTCTAGCGTGGGGAATGAGCAGTTCTTC.

The chain links TRBV4-1 to TRBJ2-2; no clear D gene. The V gene's germline CDR1 is MGHRA and CDR2 YSYEKL. V shed 1 base and J shed 5 bases, with 14 bases lying between them. There are 16 residues in the CDR3. The CDR3 DNA reads as TGCGCCAGCAGCCAAGTTGACTTAGTCGTTACCGGGGAGCTGTTTTTT. Protein product: CASSQVDLVVTGELFF.

The J gene is TRBJ2-2, the V gene TRBV6-2 or TRBV6-3; 7 positions match TRBD2. The V gene end was trimmed by 2 bases and the J gene end by 4 bases; junction bases not matched to a gene: 4. Germline V CDR1 and CDR2: MNHEY, SVGEGT. The CDR3 has 15 residues. This CDR3 reads CASSYAGAPTGELFF. The CDR3 nucleotides are TGTGCCAGCAGTTACGCGGGAGCTCCCACCGGGGAGCTGTTTTTT.

This clone appeared a single time. The chain links TRBV12-2 to TRBJ2-3; TRBD2 is the table's D call, not checked against the DNA. TRBV12-2 is a pseudogene. The CDR3 covers 13 residues. DNA of the CDR3: TGTGCAAGTCGCCCCCGACTCACAGATACGCAGTATTTT. This gives the protein CASRPRLTDTQYF.

To note about this clone: One end of the junction fails to match germline, which may point to a read error. The gene calls are TRBV11-2 and TRBJ1-4; weak D call: TRBD1 (5 bases). The CDR3 is 15 amino acids. The germline V gene encodes CDR1 SGHAT and CDR2 FQNNGV. The CDR3 DNA reads TGTGCCAGCAGCTTGGCGGCGGGGACTAACGAAAAACTGTTTTTT. This gives the protein CASSLAAGTNEKLFF.

The gene calls are TRBV9 and TRBJ1-1, with D possibly TRBD1 on 5 matching bases. Germline CDR1 SGDLS, CDR2 YYNGEE. The CDR3 runs to 18 residues. The germline V and J ends were trimmed by 4 bases and 0 bases, with 22 bases remaining between them. The CDR3 loop is CASSPSLGQGGMNTEAFF. The CDR3, as DNA: TGTGCCAGCAGCCCCTCATTGGGGCAGGGCGGGATGAACACTGAAGCTTTCTTT.

The chain carries TRBV20-1 and TRBJ2-5; 9 nucleotides agree with TRBD2. CDR1 and CDR2 (germline): DFQATT, SNEGSKA (reference sequence). The length of the CDR3 is 14 residues. V was pared by 3 bases and J by 3 bases, with 5 bases of the junction left unmatched. This CDR3 reads CSASTSGPKETQYF. The CDR3 bases are TGCAGTGCTAGTACTAGCGGGCCAAAAGAGACCCAGTACTTC.

The rearrangement uses TRBV5-4 and TRBJ2-1; D is undetermined. Deletions cut 4 bases from V and 6 bases from J, with 11 bases between. The CDR3 is 13 amino acids. Germline loops: CDR1 SGHNT, CDR2 YYREEE (reference sequence). CDR3 sequence: CASSVSSFNEQFF. The CDR3 DNA sequence: TGTGCCAGCAGCGTCTCTAGTTTCAATGAGCAGTTCTTC.